This T cell receptor beta chain was identified during a study of shared clonotypes between healthy human individuals. Whole-study results and caveats: Between a handful of donors, naive CD4 clonotypes were shared at a level of around 4.8%.

In the authors' workflow: ImmunoSEQ yielded junction-only sequences lacking quality scores, so filtering differed. Clones were sequenced by immunoSEQ multiplex PCR, and TCRdb holds only the in-frame ones, with some missing. Clone size and V and J calls were adopted from that table, with D and trimming inferred from the DNA. The top ten hold roughly 0.13% of the sample, which has 2 million to 2.5 million clones, nearly 97% seen once. Germline V CDR1 and CDR2: MNHEY, SVGAGI. The J segment lost 13 bases and the V segment lost 5 bases, leaving 16 bases of the junction unmatched. The CDR3 covers 14 residues. Concerning this clone itself: The target antigen is unknown.

Material: naive CD4+ T cells sorted from blood. Described subset: CD45RA+ positively selected. This receptor was identified in a man younger than 35 in good health. The chain recombines TRBV6-5 with TRBJ1-1; TRBD1 matches at 7 bases. This chain's CDR3 is CASSKAFWTGDCFF. The DNA for the CDR3 is TGTGCCAGCAGTAAGGCCTTTTGGACAGGCGATTGTTTCTTT.